This TCR beta chain was obtained from a study of blood T cells in healthy people across ages. Study-level results: Possibly, changes in expanded clonotypes were confounded because donor CMV status was unknown. The study regarded diversity estimates from one million T cells as underestimates.

Only a few counts were recorded for this clonotype. The antigen remains unidentified. Then a second PCR, running roughly 7 to 11 cycles, was carried out with a sample-barcoded 5' primer and a J-beta primer mix. TCRdb called the 5' RACE reads again in MiXCR, with one record for every CDR3 protein. The sample holds 800,000 or so distinct CDR3 sequences, around 25% seen once. Germline-derived CDR1 and CDR2 are LNHDA and SQIVND (reference sequence). V was clipped by 4 bases and J by 0 bases, with 9 bases between them. The CDR3 consists of 14 residues. This sample also appeared in a second study, on T cells of mothers and their children. This second study says: Three healthy Caucasian mothers, along with their six children, served as the donors. Added by the second PCR's M1S primer were sample barcodes and 2-4 random nucleotides.

The specimen was blood. This sequence joins TRBV19 and TRBJ2-5, with no clear D. The receptor was isolated from a boy between 10 and 17 years old in good health. CDR3 sequence (DNA): TGTGCCAGTAGTACAGTCACGTACCAAGAGACCCAGTACTTC. It translates to CASSTVTYQETQYF.